A single sample is the source of the 18 T cell receptor beta chains below, sequenced in a study of blood T cells in healthy people across ages. A sample-barcoded 5' primer and a J-beta primer mix were used in a second PCR of roughly 6 to 11 cycles. TCRdb redid the calling of the 5' RACE reads with MiXCR, one entry per CDR3 protein. The data hold hundreds of thousands of distinct CDR3 sequences, with about 54% observed a single time. Sequencing was performed on blood. Receptors were obtained from a man aged 60 to 69 in good health.

This rearrangement joins TRBV20-1 to TRBJ2-5; D gene uncertain. The CDR3 is 14 amino acids. Germline-derived CDR1 and CDR2 are DFQATT and SNEGSKA (reference sequence). The ends were cut back, 6 bases at V and 3 bases at J, with 17 bases in the middle. Here the CDR3 reads CSANPGLRKETQYF. The CDR3 DNA reads as TGCAGTGCGAACCCCGGGCTCCGAAAAGAGACCCAGTACTTC.

This sequence joins TRBV12-3 or TRBV12-4 and TRBJ1-5; D is uncertain. The CDR3 has 13 amino acids. Trimming cost V 6 bases and J 6 bases, with 12 bases left between them. This CDR3 is CASSQQPGQPQHF. CDR3 DNA sequence: TGTGCCAGCAGCCAACAACCGGGTCAGCCCCAGCATTTT.

V gene TRBV9 combines with J gene TRBJ1-2; D remains ambiguous. The CDR3 is 14 amino acids. The V and J ends lost 1 base and 5 bases respectively, with 12 bases between them. Germline V gene sequence: CDR1 SGDLS, CDR2 YYNGEE. The CDR3 DNA reads as TGTGCCAGCAGCGTATCAGACGCACCATATGGCTACACCTTC. It codes for CASSVSDAPYGYTF.

This rearrangement joins TRBV3-1 to TRBJ2-3; 8 nucleotides agree with TRBD2. V trimming: 4 bases; J trimming: 4 bases; junction bases outside the gene matches: 10. CDR1 LGHDT and CDR2 YNNKEL come from the germline V gene (reference sequence). The CDR3 covers 16 residues. CDR3 loop: CASSPPGLGLADTQYF. As DNA, the CDR3 is TGTGCCAGCAGCCCCCCGGGACTAGGTCTCGCAGATACGCAGTATTTT.

The chain links TRBV6-2 or TRBV6-3 to TRBJ2-5, with unresolved D. The CDR3 extends over 13 amino acids. Germline V gene sequence: CDR1 MNHEY, CDR2 SVGEGT. The V end was cut by 7 bases, the J end by 1 base, with 10 bases between. The CDR3 spells CASTRSVQETQYF. The CDR3 nucleotides read TGTGCCAGCACCCGCTCCGTCCAAGAGACCCAGTACTTC.

The chain has TRBV7-8 and TRBJ2-1; 10 bases are shared with TRBD2. Trimming cost V 5 bases and J 9 bases; bases outside gene matches: 16. Germline loops: CDR1 SGHVS, CDR2 FQNEAQ. The CDR3 is 17 amino acids. The CDR3 reads CASSTRLAGQAPGEQFF. CDR3 nucleotides: TGTGCCAGCAGCACCCGACTAGCGGGCCAAGCGCCGGGTGAGCAGTTCTTC.

This clonotype was seen only a few times. The V and J genes are TRBV6-5 and TRBJ1-2, with D possibly being TRBD1 (5 bases). CDR3 length: 13 residues. V was cut by 0 bases and J by 10 bases, with 12 bases left in between. Germline V CDR1 and CDR2: MNHEY, SVGAGI. CDR3 sequence (DNA): TGTGCCAGCAGTTACTCCCGGACACAAATCTACACCTTC. Protein sequence: CASSYSRTQIYTF.

The V gene is TRBV2, the J gene TRBJ2-7; D may be TRBD1 (5 bases). Trimming took 7 bases from V and 2 from J, leaving 12 bases between them. This CDR3 region has 13 residues. The V gene's germline CDR1 is SNHLY and CDR2 FYNNEI. The CDR3 DNA is TGTGCCAGCACCGCGACAGCTCCCTACGAGCAGTACTTC. This codes for CASTATAPYEQYF. Using reference TRBV2 and TRBJ2-7 for the parts outside the CDR3, the full variable domain is EPEVTQTPSHQVTQMGQEVILRCVPISNHLYFYWYRQILGQKVEFLVSFYNNEISEKSEIFDDQFSVERPDGSNFTLKIRSTKLEDSAMYFCASTATAPYEQYFGPGTRLTVT.

This clonotype was seen only a few times. This chain uses TRBV2 with TRBJ1-6; 8 positions match TRBD1. This CDR3 has 16 residues. CDR1 and CDR2 from the germline V gene are SNHLY and FYNNEI. V was pared by 5 bases and J by 2 bases, with 5 bases of the junction left unmatched. CDR3 protein: CASSYGQGAYNSPLHF. DNA of the CDR3: TGTGCCAGCAGTTACGGACAGGGAGCCTATAATTCACCCCTCCACTTT.

This clonotype was seen a single time. The chain combines TRBV3-1 with TRBJ1-2; D gene uncertain. Germline CDR1 is LGHDT and CDR2 is YNNKEL (reference sequence). CDR3 size: 16 residues. The V end was cut by 6 bases, the J end by 1 base, with 18 bases between. The CDR3 reads CASSRIGGPLNYGYTF. The CDR3 DNA sequence: TGTGCCAGCAGTCGAATTGGCGGTCCCCTTAACTATGGCTACACCTTC.

The chain employs TRBV6-5 and TRBJ2-4; a weak D match, TRBD2 (5 bases). The CDR3 extends over 15 amino acids. Trimming left V 5 bases short and J 3 bases short, with 14 bases between. Germline V lookup: CDR1 MNHEY, CDR2 SVGAGI. CDR3 DNA sequence: TGTGCCAGCAGTCGCCTCACTAGAGTCAAAAACATTCAGTACTTC. It specifies CASSRLTRVKNIQYF.

Of note for this clonotype: The germline gene is not matched at one end of the junction; a read error may be the cause. The V and J genes are TRBV4-2 and TRBJ2-4, with D maybe TRBD2 (6 bases). The CDR3 consists of 18 residues. The germline CDR1 and CDR2 sequences are LGHNA and YNFKEQ. CDR3 loop: CASSQDWAESLAKNIRYF. CDR3 sequence (DNA): TGTGCCAGCAGCCAAGATTGGGCGGAGTCACTAGCCAAAAACATTCGGTACTTC.

The chain has TRBV12-3 or TRBV12-4 and TRBJ2-1; D is possibly TRBD1 or TRBD2 (5 bases each). The CDR3 loop spans 15 amino acids. V gave up 5 bases and J gave up 1 base, with 12 bases separating them. The CDR3 sequence: CASSLVGPSYNEQFF. In DNA form, the CDR3 reads TGTGCCAGCAGTCTCGTGGGACCATCCTACAATGAGCAGTTCTTC.

This clonotype was picked up a small number of times. The rearrangement links TRBV7-2 to TRBJ2-5, with D perhaps TRBD1 (6 bases). V lost 3 bases and J 1 base, leaving 9 bases between the germline ends. CDR1 SGHTA and CDR2 FQGNSA come from the germline V gene. The CDR3 runs to 14 residues. For the CDR3, the DNA is TGTGCCAGCAGCTTCTTACAGGGCCAAGAGACCCAGTACTTC. Protein sequence: CASSFLQGQETQYF.

In DNA form, the CDR3 reads TGTGCCAGCAGTCCACGAAGCGGGGGGGCGGCCAATGAGCAGTTCTTC. Translated: CASSPRSGGAANEQFF. V gene TRBV28 combines with J gene TRBJ2-1; 10 bases are a match to TRBD2. From germline, CDR1 is MDHEN and CDR2 SYDVKM. Trimming cost V 5 bases and J 6 bases; bases outside gene matches: 10. The CDR3 has 16 residues.

The CDR3 is CASTLNREPQHF. Written as DNA, the CDR3 is TGTGCCAGCACCTTGAATCGTGAGCCCCAGCATTTT. The chain joins TRBV12-3 or TRBV12-4 to TRBJ1-5; no clear D gene. The CDR3 runs 12 residues. V lost 7 bases to trimming and J lost 8 bases, with 12 bases between them.

V and J are TRBV10-3 and TRBJ2-2, with D possibly matching TRBD1 (6 bases). Between the trimmed V and J ends, which lost 4 bases and 5 bases, there was a span of 14 bases. The length of the CDR3 is 15 residues. Germline values: CDR1 ENHRY, CDR2 SYGVKD. CDR3 loop: CAISVRGTQTGELFF. The DNA for the CDR3 is TGTGCCATCAGTGTAAGGGGGACCCAAACCGGGGAGCTGTTTTTT.

The table lists this clonotype with a count of one. This sequence joins TRBV5-1 and TRBJ1-1; D gene uncertain. Germline V gene lookup returns CDR1 SGHRS and CDR2 YFSETQ. This CDR3 has 14 amino acids. Trimming pared 1 base from V and 1 base from J, leaving 8 bases between. Here the CDR3 reads CASSLPSSNTEAFF. CDR3 in DNA: TGCGCCAGCAGCTTGCCCTCGTCGAACACTGAAGCTTTCTTT.